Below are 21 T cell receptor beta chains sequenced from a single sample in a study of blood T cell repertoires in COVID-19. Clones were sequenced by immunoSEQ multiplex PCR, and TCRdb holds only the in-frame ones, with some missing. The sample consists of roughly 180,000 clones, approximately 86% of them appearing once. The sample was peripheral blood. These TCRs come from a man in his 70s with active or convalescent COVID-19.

The CDR3 coding sequence is TGTGCCAGCAGCCAACCCGGACAGGCGTCCTACGAGCAGTACTTC. It yields the protein CASSQPGQASYEQYF. V usage is TRBV7-9 and J usage is TRBJ2-7, with TRBD1 matching 7 bases. Germline-derived CDR1 and CDR2 are SEHNR and FQNEAQ (reference sequence). This CDR3 is 15 amino acids long. V gave up 5 bases and J gave up 1 base; unmatched junction bases: 8.

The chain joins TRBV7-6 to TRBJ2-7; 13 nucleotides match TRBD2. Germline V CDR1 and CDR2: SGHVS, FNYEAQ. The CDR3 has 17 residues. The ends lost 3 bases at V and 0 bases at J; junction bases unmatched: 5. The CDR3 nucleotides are TGTGCCAGCAGCTTGACTAGCGGGAGGTACGACTCCTACGAGCAGTACTTC. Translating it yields CASSLTSGRYDSYEQYF.

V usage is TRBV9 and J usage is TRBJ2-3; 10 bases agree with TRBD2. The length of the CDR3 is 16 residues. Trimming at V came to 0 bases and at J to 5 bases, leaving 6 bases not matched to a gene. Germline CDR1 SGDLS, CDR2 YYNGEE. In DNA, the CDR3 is TGTGCCAGCAGCGTAGAGGTAGCGGGAGGCCGAGATACGCAGTATTTT. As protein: CASSVEVAGGRDTQYF.

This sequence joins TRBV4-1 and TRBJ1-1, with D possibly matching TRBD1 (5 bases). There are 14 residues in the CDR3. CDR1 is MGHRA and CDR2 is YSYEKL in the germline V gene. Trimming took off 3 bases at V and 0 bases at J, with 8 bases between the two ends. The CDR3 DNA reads TGCGCCAGCAGCCACCGACAGATGAACACTGAAGCTTTCTTT. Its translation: CASSHRQMNTEAFF.

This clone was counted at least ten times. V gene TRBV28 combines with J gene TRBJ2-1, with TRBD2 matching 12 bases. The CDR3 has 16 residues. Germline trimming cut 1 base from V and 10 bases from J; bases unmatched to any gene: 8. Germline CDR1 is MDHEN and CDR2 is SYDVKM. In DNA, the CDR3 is TGTGCCAGCAGTTTATACCCTAGCGGGGGGGCTGGGGAGCAGTTCTTC. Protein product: CASSLYPSGGAGEQFF.

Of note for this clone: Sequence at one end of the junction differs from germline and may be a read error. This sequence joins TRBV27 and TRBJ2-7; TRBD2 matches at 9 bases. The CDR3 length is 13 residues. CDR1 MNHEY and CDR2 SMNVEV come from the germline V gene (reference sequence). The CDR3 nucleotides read TGTGCCAGCAGTTTGGGACTAGCAGAGAAAGGGCGCTTC. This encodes CASSLGLAEKGRF.

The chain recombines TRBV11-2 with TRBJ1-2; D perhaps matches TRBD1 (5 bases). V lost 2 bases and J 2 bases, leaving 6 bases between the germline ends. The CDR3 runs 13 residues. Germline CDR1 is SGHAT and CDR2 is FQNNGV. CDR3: CASSLNRNYGYTF. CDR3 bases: TGTGCCAGCAGCTTAAACAGGAACTATGGCTACACCTTC.

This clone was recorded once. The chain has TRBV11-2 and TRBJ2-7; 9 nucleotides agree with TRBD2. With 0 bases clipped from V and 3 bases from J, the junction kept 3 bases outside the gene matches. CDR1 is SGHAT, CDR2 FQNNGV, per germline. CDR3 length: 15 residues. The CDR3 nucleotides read TGTGCCAGCAGCTTAGAGGTGACTAGCGGCTACGAGCAGTACTTC. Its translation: CASSLEVTSGYEQYF.

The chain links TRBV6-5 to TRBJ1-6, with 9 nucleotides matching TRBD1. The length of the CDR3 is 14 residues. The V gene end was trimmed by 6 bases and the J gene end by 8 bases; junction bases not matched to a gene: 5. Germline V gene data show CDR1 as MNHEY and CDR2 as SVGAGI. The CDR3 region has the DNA TGTGCCAGCAGCTCGGACAGGGGAGATTCACCCCTCCACTTT. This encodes CASSSDRGDSPLHF.

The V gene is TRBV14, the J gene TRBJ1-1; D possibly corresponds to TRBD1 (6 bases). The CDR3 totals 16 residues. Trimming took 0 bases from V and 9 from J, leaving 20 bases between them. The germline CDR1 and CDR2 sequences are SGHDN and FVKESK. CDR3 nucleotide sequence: TGTGCCAGCAGCCAAGATGGTTTGGGGGCTCTGCTCAAAGCTTTCTTT. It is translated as CASSQDGLGALLKAFF.

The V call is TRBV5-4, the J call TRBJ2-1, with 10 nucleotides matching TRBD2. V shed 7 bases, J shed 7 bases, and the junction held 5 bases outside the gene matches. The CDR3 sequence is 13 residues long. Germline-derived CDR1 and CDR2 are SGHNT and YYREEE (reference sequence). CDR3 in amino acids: CASSGLARNEQFF. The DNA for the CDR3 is TGTGCCAGCTCGGGACTAGCGAGGAATGAGCAGTTCTTC.

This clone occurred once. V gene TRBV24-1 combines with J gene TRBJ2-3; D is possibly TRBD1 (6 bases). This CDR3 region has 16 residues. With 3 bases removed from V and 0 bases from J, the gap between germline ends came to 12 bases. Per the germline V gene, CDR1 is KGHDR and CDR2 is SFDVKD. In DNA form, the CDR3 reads TGTGCCACCAGTGATATCGACAGGTCCAGCACAGATACGCAGTATTTT. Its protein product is CATSDIDRSSTDTQYF.

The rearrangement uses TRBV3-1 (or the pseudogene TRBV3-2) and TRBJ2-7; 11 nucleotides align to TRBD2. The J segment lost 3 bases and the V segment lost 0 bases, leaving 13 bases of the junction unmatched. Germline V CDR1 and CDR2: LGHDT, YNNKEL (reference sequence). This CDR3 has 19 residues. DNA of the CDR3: TGTGCCAGCAGCCAAGATTCCCCGACGGGACTAGCGGATGACTACGAGCAGTACTTC. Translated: CASSQDSPTGLADDYEQYF.

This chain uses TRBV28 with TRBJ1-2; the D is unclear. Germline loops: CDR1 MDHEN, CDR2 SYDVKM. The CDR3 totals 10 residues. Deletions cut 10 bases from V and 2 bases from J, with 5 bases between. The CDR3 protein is CATRNYGYTF. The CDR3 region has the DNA TGTGCCACGCGGAACTATGGCTACACCTTC.

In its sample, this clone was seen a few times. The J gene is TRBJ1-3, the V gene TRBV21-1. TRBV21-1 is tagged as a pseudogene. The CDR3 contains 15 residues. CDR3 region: CASTPFGGSGNTIYF. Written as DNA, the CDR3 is TGTGCCAGCACTCCCTTCGGGGGCTCTGGAAACACCATATATTTT.

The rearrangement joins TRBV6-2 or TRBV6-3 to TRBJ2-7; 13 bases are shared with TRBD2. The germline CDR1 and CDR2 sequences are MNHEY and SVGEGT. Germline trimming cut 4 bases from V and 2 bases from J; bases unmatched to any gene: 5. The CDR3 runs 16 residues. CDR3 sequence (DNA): TGTGCCAGCAGTTTCCCGGGACTAGCGGGAACCTACGAGCAGTACTTC. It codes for CASSFPGLAGTYEQYF.

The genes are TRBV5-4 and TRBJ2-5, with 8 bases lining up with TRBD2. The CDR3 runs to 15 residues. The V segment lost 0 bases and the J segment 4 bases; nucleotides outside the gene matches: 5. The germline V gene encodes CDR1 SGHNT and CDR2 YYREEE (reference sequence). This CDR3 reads CASSLEPAGVETQYF. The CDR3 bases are TGTGCCAGCAGCTTGGAGCCAGCGGGGGTAGAGACCCAGTACTTC.

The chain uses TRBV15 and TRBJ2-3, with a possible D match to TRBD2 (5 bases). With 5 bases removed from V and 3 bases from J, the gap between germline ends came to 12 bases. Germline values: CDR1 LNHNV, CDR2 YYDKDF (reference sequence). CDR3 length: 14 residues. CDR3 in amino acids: CATSLPGSTDTQYF. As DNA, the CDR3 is TGTGCCACCAGCCTGCCGGGGTCGACAGATACGCAGTATTTT.

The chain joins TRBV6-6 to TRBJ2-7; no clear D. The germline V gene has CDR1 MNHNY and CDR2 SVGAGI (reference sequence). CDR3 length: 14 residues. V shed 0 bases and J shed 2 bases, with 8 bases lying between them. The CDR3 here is CASSYSRGPYEQYF. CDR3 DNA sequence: TGTGCCAGCAGTTACTCCCGAGGCCCCTACGAGCAGTACTTC.

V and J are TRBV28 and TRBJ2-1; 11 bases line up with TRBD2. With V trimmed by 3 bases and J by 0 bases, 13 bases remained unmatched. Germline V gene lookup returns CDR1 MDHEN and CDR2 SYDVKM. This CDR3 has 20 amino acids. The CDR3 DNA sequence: TGTGCCAGCAGTTTCCCTGCGTGGCTAGCGGGGGGAAGCTCCTACAATGAGCAGTTCTTC. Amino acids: CASSFPAWLAGGSSYNEQFF. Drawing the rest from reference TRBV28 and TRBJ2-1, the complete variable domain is DVKVTQSSRYLVKRTGEKVFLECVQDMDHENMFWYRQDPGLGLRLIYFSYDVKMKEKGDIPEGYSVSREKKERFSLILESASTNQTSMYLCASSFPAWLAGGSSYNEQFFGPGTRLTVL.

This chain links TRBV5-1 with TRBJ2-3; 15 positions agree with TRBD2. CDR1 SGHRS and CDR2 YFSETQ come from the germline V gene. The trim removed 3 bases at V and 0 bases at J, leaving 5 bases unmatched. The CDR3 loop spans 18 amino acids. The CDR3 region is CASSSGLAGGGSTDTQYF. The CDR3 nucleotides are TGCGCCAGCAGCTCGGGACTAGCGGGGGGTGGAAGCACAGATACGCAGTATTTT.